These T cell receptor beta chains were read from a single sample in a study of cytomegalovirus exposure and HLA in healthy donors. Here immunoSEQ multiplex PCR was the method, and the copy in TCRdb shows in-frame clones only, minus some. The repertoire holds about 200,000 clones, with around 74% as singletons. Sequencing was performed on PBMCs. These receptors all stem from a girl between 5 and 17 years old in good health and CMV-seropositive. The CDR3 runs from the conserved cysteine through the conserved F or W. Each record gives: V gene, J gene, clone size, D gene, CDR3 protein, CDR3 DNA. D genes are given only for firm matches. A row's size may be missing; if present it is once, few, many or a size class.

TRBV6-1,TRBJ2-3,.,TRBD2,CASSTSGVPDTQYF,TGTGCCAGCAGTACTAGCGGGGTTCCAGATACGCAGTATTTT
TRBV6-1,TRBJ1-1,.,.,CASGGVTEAFF,TGTGCCAGTGGGGGGGTTACTGAAGCTTTCTTT
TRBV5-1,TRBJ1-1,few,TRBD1,CASSLGTGAVRAEAFF,TGCGCCAGCAGCTTAGGGACAGGGGCCGTTCGGGCTGAAGCTTTCTTT
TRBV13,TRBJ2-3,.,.,CASSLGTLTDTQYF,TGTGCCAGCAGCCTTGGGACTCTCACAGATACGCAGTATTTT
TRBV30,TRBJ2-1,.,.,CAWSVERKQFF,TGTGCCTGGAGTGTAGAGAGGAAGCAGTTCTTC
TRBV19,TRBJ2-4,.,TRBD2,CASSETSGASAKNIQYF,TGTGCCAGTAGTGAGACTAGCGGGGCCTCAGCCAAAAACATTCAGTACTTC
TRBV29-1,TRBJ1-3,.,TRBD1,CSVGQGSVGNTIYF,TGCAGCGTTGGACAGGGAAGCGTTGGAAACACCATATATTTT
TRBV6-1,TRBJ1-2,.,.,CASNYDRNYGYTF,TGTGCCAGCAATTACGACAGGAACTATGGCTACACCTTC
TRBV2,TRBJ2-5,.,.,CASSPGAGRGETQYF,TGTGCCAGCAGTCCAGGGGCGGGGAGGGGAGAGACCCAGTACTTC
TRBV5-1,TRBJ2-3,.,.,CASDRDNTDTQYF,TGCGCCAGCGACCGGGACAACACAGATACGCAGTATTTT
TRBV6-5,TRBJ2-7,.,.,CASSTRGGAYEQYF,TGTGCCAGCAGTACGAGGGGGGGGGCCTACGAGCAGTACTTC
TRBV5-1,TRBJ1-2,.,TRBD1,CASRGQGDGYTF,TGCGCCAGCCGGGGACAGGGAGATGGCTACACCTTC
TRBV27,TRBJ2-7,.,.,CASSLNPPGIYEQYF,TGTGCCAGCAGTTTAAACCCCCCAGGGATCTACGAGCAGTACTTC
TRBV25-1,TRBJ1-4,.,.,CASHEAANEKLFF,TGTGCCAGCCACGAGGCAGCTAATGAAAAACTGTTTTTT
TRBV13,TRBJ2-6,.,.,CASSLGRRGSLSGANVLTF,TGTGCCAGCAGCTTAGGTCGGAGGGGCTCCCTATCTGGGGCCAACGTCCTGACTTTC
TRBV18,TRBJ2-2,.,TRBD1,CASSTRDRGTGELFF,TGTGCCAGCTCAACCCGGGACAGGGGCACCGGGGAGCTGTTTTTT
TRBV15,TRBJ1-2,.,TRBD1,CATSRTGTGGNGYTF,TGTGCCACCAGCAGAACCGGGACAGGGGGTAATGGCTACACCTTC
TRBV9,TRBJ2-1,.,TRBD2,CASSPRLAGGPNEQFF,TGTGCCAGCAGCCCTCGACTAGCGGGGGGCCCCAATGAGCAGTTCTTC
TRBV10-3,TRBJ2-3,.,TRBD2,CAISARTGGGFPDTQYF,TGTGCCATCAGTGCGCGGACCGGGGGGGGCTTTCCAGATACGCAGTATTTT
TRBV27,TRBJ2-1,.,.,CASSAYRGTYNEQFF,TGTGCCAGCAGTGCGTATCGGGGAACCTACAATGAGCAGTTCTTC
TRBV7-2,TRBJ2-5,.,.,CASRYPGGPWYF,TGTGCCAGCAGATACCCGGGGGGCCCGTGGTACTTC
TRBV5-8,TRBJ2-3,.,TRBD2,CASSLLAGARQERDTQYF,TGTGCCAGCAGCTTACTAGCGGGGGCCCGGCAGGAACGGGATACGCAGTATTTT
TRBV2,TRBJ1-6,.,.,CASSDRGETYNSPLHF,TGTGCCAGCAGTGATCGCGGCGAAACGTATAATTCACCCCTCCACTTT
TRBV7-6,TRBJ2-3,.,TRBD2,CASSQPTSGGADTQYF,TGTGCCAGCAGCCAGCCGACTAGCGGGGGGGCAGATACGCAGTATTTT
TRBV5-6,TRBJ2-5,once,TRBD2,CASSLGSGEQYF,TGTGCCAGCAGTTTGGGGAGCGGGGAGCAGTACTTC
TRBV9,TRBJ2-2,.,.,CASSGGGFSGELFF,TGTGCCAGCAGCGGTGGCGGGTTCTCCGGGGAGCTGTTTTTT